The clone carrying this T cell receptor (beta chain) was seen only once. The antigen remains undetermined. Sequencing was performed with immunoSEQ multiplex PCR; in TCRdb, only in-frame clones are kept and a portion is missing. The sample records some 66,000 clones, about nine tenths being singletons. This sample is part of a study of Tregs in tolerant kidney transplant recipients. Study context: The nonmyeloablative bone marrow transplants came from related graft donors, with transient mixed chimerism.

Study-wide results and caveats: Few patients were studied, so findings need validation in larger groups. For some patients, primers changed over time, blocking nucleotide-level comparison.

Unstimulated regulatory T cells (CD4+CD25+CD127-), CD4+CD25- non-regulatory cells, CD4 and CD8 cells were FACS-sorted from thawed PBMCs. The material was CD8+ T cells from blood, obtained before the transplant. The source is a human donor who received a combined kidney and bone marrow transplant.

The DNA of the CDR3 is TGTGCCAGCAGCTTAGGCCACCAGGACACTGAAGCTTTCTTT. Translating it yields CASSLGHQDTEAFF. The V and J genes are TRBV13 and TRBJ1-1, with D hard to call. The CDR3 is made up of 14 amino acids. Between the trimmed V and J ends, which lost 0 bases and 3 bases, there was a span of 8 bases. Per the germline V gene, CDR1 is PRHDT and CDR2 is FYEKMQ (reference sequence). The entire variable domain, with the rest obtained from reference TRBV13 and TRBJ1-1, is as follows: AAGVIQSPRHLIKEKRETATLKCYPIPRHDTVYWYQQGPGQDPQFLISFYEKMQSDKGSIPDRFSAQQFSDYHSELNMSSLELGDSALYFCASSLGHQDTEAFFGQGTRLTVV.